This is a list of T cell receptor beta chains from one sample in a study of cytomegalovirus exposure and HLA in healthy donors. Profiling relied on immunoSEQ multiplex PCR, and the TCRdb table lists in-frame clones only, not all of them. Of approximately 150,000 clones listed, just over 65% were seen once; the top ten hold 5.5% to 7%. The sample comprised PBMCs. Source of these receptors: a woman in her sixties or seventies in good health and CMV-seronegative. Both conserved end residues are part of each CDR3. Each record gives: J gene, V gene, clone size, D gene, CDR3 protein, CDR3 DNA. D genes are given only for firm matches. The listing skips clone size in some rows; elsewhere it reads once, few, many or a size class.

J: TRBJ2-7
V: TRBV12-5
size: .
D: .
CDR3: CASGLTGLAEQYF
DNA: TGTGCTAGTGGTTTGACCGGGTTGGCCGAGCAGTACTTC

J: TRBJ2-5
V: TRBV4-1
size: .
D: TRBD2
CDR3: CASSQGGSRTQYF
DNA: TGCGCCAGCAGCCAAGGCGGGAGTAGGACCCAGTACTTC

J: TRBJ2-3
V: TRBV10-3
size: few
D: .
CDR3: CAISGKLAFTSTDTQYF
DNA: TGTGCCATCAGTGGAAAACTAGCTTTTACTAGCACAGATACGCAGTATTTT

J: TRBJ2-7
V: TRBV29-1
size: .
D: TRBD1
CDR3: CSVRTGTGKGEQYF
DNA: TGCAGCGTACGTACCGGGACAGGGAAAGGCGAGCAGTACTTC

J: TRBJ2-5
V: TRBV10-3
size: .
D: TRBD2
CDR3: CAISSPSGVETQYF
DNA: TGTGCCATCAGTTCGCCTAGCGGGGTCGAGACCCAGTACTTC

J: TRBJ2-2
V: TRBV5-1
size: few
D: .
CDR3: CATRDGTMAGELFF
DNA: TGCGCCACCCGAGACGGGACAATGGCCGGGGAGCTGTTTTTT

J: TRBJ2-7
V: TRBV7-2
size: few
D: .
CDR3: CASSLVGREQYF
DNA: TGTGCCAGCAGCTTAGTGGGGCGCGAGCAGTACTTC

J: TRBJ2-3
V: TRBV7-9
size: .
D: .
CDR3: CASSPGMAGTDTQYF
DNA: TGTGCCAGCAGCCCAGGGATGGCGGGCACAGATACGCAGTATTTT

J: TRBJ2-3
V: TRBV5-1
size: .
D: .
CDR3: CASSLSGVSSTDTQYF
DNA: TGCGCCAGCAGCTTGTCAGGGGTCTCTAGCACAGATACGCAGTATTTT

J: TRBJ2-5
V: TRBV28
size: .
D: .
CDR3: CASSLARTGSVGETQYF
DNA: TGTGCCAGCAGTCTAGCAAGGACTGGATCAGTGGGGGAGACCCAGTACTTC